The 26 T cell receptor beta chains reported below all come from one sample, sequenced in a study of blood T cell repertoires in COVID-19. TCRdb's copy holds only in-frame clones and misses some; the assay was immunoSEQ multiplex PCR. The profile shows roughly 80,000 clones, roughly four fifths of them singletons. The sample taken for sequencing was peripheral blood. The origin of the receptors is a human donor in a cohort sampled during active COVID-19.

The chain carries TRBV19 and TRBJ2-2; 12 nucleotides match TRBD2. This CDR3 comprises 16 residues. The trim removed 6 bases at V and 5 bases at J, leaving 7 bases unmatched. Germline V gene sequence: CDR1 LNHDA, CDR2 SQIVND (reference sequence). CDR3 nucleotide sequence: TGTGCCAGTAGGCTGCTCACTAGCGGGGGGACCGGGGAGCTGTTTTTT. Encoded protein: CASRLLTSGGTGELFF.

The genes are TRBV7-2 and TRBJ2-5, with TRBD2 identical over 7 bases. Per germline, CDR1 SGHTA and CDR2 FQGNSA. The CDR3 spans 17 residues. With V trimmed by 5 bases and J by 5 bases, 17 bases remained unmatched. DNA for the CDR3: TGTGCCAGCAGCAAACCCCGGGACTCGGGGGGTCTGGAGACCCAGTACTTC. It encodes CASSKPRDSGGLETQYF.

This chain connects TRBV19 to TRBJ1-5, with TRBD1 matching over 7 bases. The trim removed 5 bases at V and 1 base at J, leaving 17 bases unmatched. CDR3 size: 19 residues. Germline V gene lookup returns CDR1 LNHDA and CDR2 SQIVND (reference sequence). In DNA, the CDR3 is TGTGCCAGTAGTCCTCGTACGGGGACAGCCCTTGGCAGCAATCAGCCCCAGCATTTT. Translation gives CASSPRTGTALGSNQPQHF. The full variable domain, with the rest looked up from reference TRBV19 and TRBJ1-5, is DGGITQSPKYLFRKEGQNVTLSCEQNLNHDAMYWYRQDPGQGLRLIYYSQIVNDFQKGDIAEGYSVSREKKESFPLTVTSAQKNPTAFYLCASSPRTGTALGSNQPQHFGDGTRLSIL.

The CDR3 DNA follows: TGTGCCAGCAGCCCCGGGCAGGGCCCAATTCTGTACTTC. Protein product: CASSPGQGPILYF. The chain has TRBV28 and TRBJ2-7, with D possibly being TRBD1 (5 bases). This CDR3 is 13 amino acids long. Between the trimmed V and J ends, which lost 6 bases and 12 bases, there was a span of 21 bases. The V gene's germline CDR1 is MDHEN and CDR2 SYDVKM.

The chain has TRBV5-1 and TRBJ2-5; 8 bases align to TRBD1. Per the germline V gene, CDR1 is SGHRS and CDR2 is YFSETQ. The CDR3 has 13 residues. J was trimmed by 5 bases and V by 7 bases; bases with no gene match: 7. CDR3 nucleotide sequence: TGCGCCAGCGGACCCAACAGGGGGGAGACCCAGTACTTC. It specifies CASGPNRGETQYF.

This clone was observed a single time. The J gene is TRBJ2-7, the V gene TRBV28; 8 bases line up with TRBD2. Germline V gene data show CDR1 as MDHEN and CDR2 as SYDVKM. The CDR3 loop spans 14 amino acids. Unmatched junction bases numbered 5, after V lost 5 bases and J lost 2 bases. The CDR3 sequence: CASSPGGRTYEQYF. CDR3 coding DNA: TGTGCCAGCAGTCCGGGGGGGAGAACCTACGAGCAGTACTTC.

The chain recombines TRBV2 with TRBJ1-2, with TRBD1 matching over 9 bases. Germline CDR1 SNHLY, CDR2 FYNNEI. Losses at the gene ends were 5 bases for V and 8 bases for J; bases not matched to a gene: 6. The CDR3 contains 13 residues. The CDR3 protein is CASSRTGDMGYTF. Here the CDR3 DNA reads TGTGCCAGCAGTCGGACAGGGGATATGGGCTACACCTTC.

The chain combines TRBV25-1 with TRBJ2-3, with D unresolved. The CDR3 runs 14 residues. Trimming removed 2 bases from V and 4 bases from J, with 10 bases in between. Per germline, CDR1 MGHDK and CDR2 SYGVNS. CDR3 nucleotide sequence: TGTGCCAGCAGTGAAACCCGGCAGGCAGATACGCAGTATTTT. Encoded protein: CASSETRQADTQYF.

The V gene is TRBV21-1, the J gene TRBJ2-7; whether TRBD1, the table's D call, matches the DNA was not checked. TRBV21-1 is described as a pseudogene. This CDR3 is built from 14 residues. The DNA of the CDR3 is TGTGCCAGCAGCAATAGGAACAGGTCCCACGAGCAGTACTTC. Encoded protein: CASSNRNRSHEQYF.

This clone has only one observation. The CDR3 region has the DNA TGTGCCAGCAGTTCACTTGGGGGCGAGCAGTTCTTC. This translates into CASSSLGGEQFF. The V gene is TRBV28, the J gene TRBJ2-1; possibly TRBD1 for D (6 bases). Germline CDR1 is MDHEN and CDR2 is SYDVKM. The CDR3 is 12 residues long. V was clipped by 4 bases and J by 10 bases, with 11 bases between them. The whole variable domain, remainder taken from reference TRBV28 and TRBJ2-1, is DVKVTQSSRYLVKRTGEKVFLECVQDMDHENMFWYRQDPGLGLRLIYFSYDVKMKEKGDIPEGYSVSREKKERFSLILESASTNQTSMYLCASSSLGGEQFFGPGTRLTVL.

The chain uses TRBV6-5 and TRBJ1-5; D gene unclear. V lost 6 bases and J 5 bases, leaving 11 bases between the germline ends. Germline-derived CDR1 and CDR2 are MNHEY and SVGAGI. This CDR3 is built from 13 residues. The DNA of the CDR3 is TGTGCCAGCAGGGGAGAGCTATATCAGCCCCAGCATTTT. It translates to CASRGELYQPQHF.

The chain has TRBV7-9 and TRBJ1-1; tentatively, D is TRBD1 (6 bases). V was pared by 5 bases and J by 4 bases, with 17 bases between. The CDR3 runs to 15 residues. Germline V gene data show CDR1 as SEHNR and CDR2 as FQNEAQ (reference sequence). The CDR3 nucleotides are TGTGCCAGCAGCACAGGGACGGTCTGGGGCACTGAAGCTTTCTTT. Translated: CASSTGTVWGTEAFF.

The chain joins TRBV6-2 or TRBV6-3 to TRBJ2-5; 8 bases agree with TRBD2. The CDR3 sequence is 15 residues long. With 6 bases clipped from V and 2 bases from J, the junction kept 8 bases outside the gene matches. CDR1 is MNHEY, CDR2 SVGEGT, per germline. Here the CDR3 reads CASSLPRGGQETQYF. CDR3 nucleotides: TGTGCCAGCAGCTTGCCACGGGGGGGGCAAGAGACCCAGTACTTC.

This clone was detected only once. This sequence joins TRBV19 and TRBJ2-3, with 10 bases fitting TRBD1. The CDR3 runs to 13 residues. CDR1 LNHDA and CDR2 SQIVND come from the germline V gene (reference sequence). V dropped 10 bases and J dropped 7; count of bases not matched to a gene: 8. CDR3 coding DNA: TGTGCCACCCGGGACAGGGGTTGGAATACGCAGTATTTT. Amino acids: CATRDRGWNTQYF.

The rearrangement links TRBV19 to TRBJ1-3; TRBD1 might be the D (6 bases). The germline V gene encodes CDR1 LNHDA and CDR2 SQIVND (reference sequence). The germline V and J ends were trimmed by 6 bases and 0 bases, with 9 bases remaining between them. This CDR3 is 14 amino acids long. The CDR3 here is CASSGQRSGNTIYF. The CDR3 DNA reads as TGTGCCAGTAGCGGACAGCGCTCTGGAAACACCATATATTTT.

This clone was counted a few times. The chain recombines TRBV28 with TRBJ1-2; 7 nucleotides align to TRBD1. The CDR3 extends over 13 amino acids. CDR1 MDHEN and CDR2 SYDVKM come from the germline V gene. The V and J ends lost 6 bases and 10 bases, in that order; junction bases with no gene match: 11. The CDR3 DNA sequence: TGTGCCAGCAGGACAGGGATTTCCCTTCTCTACACCTTC. It is translated as CASRTGISLLYTF.

This clone was counted between two and nine times. This chain links TRBV5-1 with TRBJ1-2, with 8 bases lining up with TRBD1. The CDR3 sequence is 15 residues long. With V trimmed by 5 bases and J by 5 bases, 11 bases remained unmatched. CDR1 is SGHRS, CDR2 YFSETQ, per germline. CDR3 amino acids: CASRQGDNGGYGYTF. The CDR3 bases are TGCGCCAGCAGACAGGGGGATAACGGTGGATATGGCTACACCTTC.

Only one count was recorded for this clone. The rearrangement joins TRBV7-9 to TRBJ2-5; 8 bases fit TRBD1. V dropped 3 bases and J dropped 4; count of bases not matched to a gene: 4. CDR3 length: 14 amino acids. Germline CDR1 and CDR2: SEHNR and FQNEAQ (reference sequence). DNA of the CDR3: TGTGCCAGCAGCTTCAGGGGGCGTCTAGAGACCCAGTACTTC. Translated, it gives CASSFRGRLETQYF.

The J gene is TRBJ2-7, the V gene TRBV28; 10 bases align to TRBD2. From germline, CDR1 is MDHEN and CDR2 SYDVKM. There are 14 residues in the CDR3. The V segment lost 6 bases and the J segment 2 bases; nucleotides outside the gene matches: 4. CDR3 nucleotide sequence: TGTGCCAGCAGGCGCACTAGCGGGGCCTACGAGCAGTACTTC. It is translated as CASRRTSGAYEQYF.

V usage is TRBV2 and J usage is TRBJ2-4, with D unclear. The CDR3 loop spans 12 amino acids. The germline gives CDR1 SNHLY, CDR2 FYNNEI. V was trimmed by 4 bases and J by 8 bases, leaving 9 bases between them. CDR3 residues: CASSVALDIQYF. CDR3 nucleotides: TGTGCCAGCAGTGTGGCTCTCGACATTCAGTACTTC.

The rearrangement links TRBV24-1 to TRBJ2-5, with unresolved D. The germline V gene encodes CDR1 KGHDR and CDR2 SFDVKD. The V end lost 3 bases, the J end lost 2 bases, and 9 bases lay between the germline ends. This CDR3 contains 14 residues. The CDR3 is CATSDPAVQETQYF. The CDR3 DNA reads TGTGCCACCAGTGATCCCGCAGTACAAGAGACCCAGTACTTC.

The chain combines TRBV7-2 with TRBJ2-2; TRBD1 agrees at 7 bases. There are 15 residues in the CDR3. Germline values: CDR1 SGHTA, CDR2 FQGNSA. V dropped 5 bases and J dropped 5; count of bases not matched to a gene: 8. The CDR3: CASSRDRGDTGELFF. CDR3 DNA: TGTGCCAGCAGCCGGGACAGAGGGGATACCGGGGAGCTGTTTTTT.

The chain joins TRBV29-1 to TRBJ1-2; D possibly corresponds to TRBD1 (6 bases). Germline CDR1 is SQVTM and CDR2 is ANQGSEA. There are 14 residues in the CDR3. Trimming left V 5 bases short and J 7 bases short, with 20 bases between. The CDR3 reads CSVFHLDSASGYTF. The CDR3, as DNA: TGCAGCGTTTTTCACCTGGACAGCGCTAGTGGCTACACCTTC.

The chain recombines TRBV3-1 (or the pseudogene TRBV3-2) with TRBJ2-2, with 7 nucleotides matching TRBD1. The CDR3 runs to 12 residues. V lost 5 bases, J lost 6 bases, and 0 bases stayed unmatched. Germline CDR1 and CDR2: LGHDT and YNNKEL (reference sequence). The CDR3 bases are TGTGCCAGCAGCAGGGGGCCCGGGGAGCTGTTTTTT. Translating it yields CASSRGPGELFF.

V and J are TRBV6-1 and TRBJ1-5; weak D call: TRBD1 (6 bases). The CDR3 totals 18 residues. Germline CDR1 is MNHNS and CDR2 is SASEGT. Trimming left V 1 base short and J 3 bases short, with 19 bases between. This CDR3 reads CASSEEGRGYPSNQPQHF. CDR3 bases: TGTGCCAGCAGTGAAGAGGGCAGGGGTTACCCCTCCAATCAGCCCCAGCATTTT.

The rearrangement uses TRBV12-5 and TRBJ2-1; D may be TRBD2 (5 bases). Between the trimmed V and J ends, which lost 5 bases and 5 bases, there was a span of 13 bases. Per the germline V gene, CDR1 is LGHNT and CDR2 is FRNRAP. The CDR3 covers 14 residues. CDR3 in DNA: TGTGCTAGTGGTCCTTGGACTGGCCACAATGAGCAGTTCTTC. Amino acids: CASGPWTGHNEQFF.